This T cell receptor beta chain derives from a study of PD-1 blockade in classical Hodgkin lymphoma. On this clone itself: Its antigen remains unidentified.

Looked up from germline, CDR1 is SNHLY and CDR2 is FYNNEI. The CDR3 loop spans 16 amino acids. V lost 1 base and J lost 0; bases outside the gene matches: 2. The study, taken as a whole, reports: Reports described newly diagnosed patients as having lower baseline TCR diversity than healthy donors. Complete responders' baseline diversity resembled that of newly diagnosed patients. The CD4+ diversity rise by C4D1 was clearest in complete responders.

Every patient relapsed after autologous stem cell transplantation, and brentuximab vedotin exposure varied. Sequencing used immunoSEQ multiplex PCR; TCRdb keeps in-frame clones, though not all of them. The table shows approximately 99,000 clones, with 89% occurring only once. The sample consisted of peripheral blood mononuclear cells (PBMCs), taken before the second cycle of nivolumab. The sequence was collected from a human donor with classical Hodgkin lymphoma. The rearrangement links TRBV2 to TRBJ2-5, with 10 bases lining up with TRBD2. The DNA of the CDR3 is TGTGCCAGCAGTGAAGAGCTAGCGGGAGACCAAGAGACCCAGTACTTC. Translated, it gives CASSEELAGDQETQYF.